These T cell receptor beta chains were read from a single sample in a study of blood T cell repertoires in COVID-19. The protocol was immunoSEQ multiplex PCR, while the TCRdb copy is restricted to in-frame clones and leaves out a portion. The profile shows some 200,000 clones, approximately 78% of them singletons. The sequenced material came from PBMCs or T cells enriched from blood (not recorded which). All receptors derive from a woman aged 45-59 years who had recovered from COVID-19. Both conserved end residues are part of each CDR3. The D gene is left open where the match is weak. Clone size is given for some rows only: seen once, a few or many times, or a class if the clone is expanded.

>TRBV19|once|TRBJ1-1|NA
CASTRGQENTEAFF
TGTGCCAGTACCCGGGGACAAGAGAACACTGAAGCTTTCTTT
>TRBV7-9|NA|TRBJ2-5|NA
CASSLEPGGVVGETQYF
TGTGCCAGCAGCTTAGAACCTGGGGGCGTCGTAGGAGAGACCCAGTACTTC
>TRBV9|NA|TRBJ2-5|NA
CASGGGQRQETQYF
TGTGCCAGTGGAGGGGGACAGCGCCAAGAGACCCAGTACTTC
>TRBV6-5|NA|TRBJ2-3|NA
CASRSSTDTQYF
TGTGCCAGCAGATCTAGCACAGATACGCAGTATTTT
>TRBV4-3|NA|TRBJ1-4|TRBD1
CASSQATGSYNEKLFF
TGCGCCAGCAGCCAGGCGACAGGGTCCTATAACGAAAAACTGTTTTTT
>TRBV21-1|NA|TRBJ2-7|NA
CASSKEWDTGLFLQPRRVYEQYF
TGTGCCAGCAGCAAAGAATGGGATACGGGGTTATTTCTCCAGCCGAGGAGAGTCTACGAGCAGTACTTC
>TRBV5-6|NA|TRBJ2-2|NA
CASSLRQVRPGELFF
TGTGCCAGCAGCCTTCGACAGGTTCGTCCCGGGGAGCTGTTTTTT
>TRBV28|NA|TRBJ2-3|NA
CASSISSTDTQYF
TGTGCCAGCAGTATCTCGAGCACAGATACGCAGTATTTT
>TRBV30|NA|TRBJ1-5|NA
CAWSVILGSNQPQHF
TGTGCCTGGAGTGTAATCCTCGGGAGCAATCAGCCCCAGCATTTT
>TRBV5-5|NA|TRBJ2-3|NA
CASSLEGKSTDTQYF
TGTGCCAGCAGCTTGGAGGGGAAGAGCACAGATACGCAGTATTTT
>TRBV27|NA|TRBJ2-3|TRBD2
CASRPSGRDVTDTQYF
TGTGCCAGCAGACCTAGCGGGAGGGATGTGACAGATACGCAGTATTTT
>TRBV7-8|few|TRBJ2-1|NA
CASSLEPAGLNEQFF
TGTGCCAGCAGCTTAGAGCCGGCGGGCCTCAATGAGCAGTTCTTC
>TRBV27|NA|TRBJ1-4|NA
CASRNTPSFNEKLFF
TGTGCCAGCAGGAATACCCCGAGTTTTAATGAAAAACTGTTTTTT
>TRBV6-5|NA|TRBJ2-3|NA
CASSTTGWDTQYF
TGTGCCAGCAGTACGACGGGATGGGATACGCAGTATTTT
>TRBV3-1/TRBV3-2|NA|TRBJ2-2|NA
CASSQDLNAGELFF
TGTGCCAGCAGCCAAGACCTAAACGCCGGGGAGCTGTTTTTT
>TRBV28|NA|TRBJ1-5|NA
CASSWEGRSVGPQHF
TGTGCCAGCAGTTGGGAGGGCCGCTCGGTAGGGCCCCAGCATTTT
>TRBV20-1|NA|TRBJ1-1|NA
CSAKDFPGAFF
TGCAGTGCTAAGGATTTCCCAGGGGCTTTCTTT
>TRBV6-6|NA|TRBJ2-5|TRBD2
CASTAGEETQYF
TGTGCCAGCACGGCGGGAGAAGAGACCCAGTACTTC
>TRBV4-2|NA|TRBJ2-3|TRBD2
CASSQGEAGEDTDTQYF
TGTGCCAGCAGCCAGGGCGAGGCGGGAGAAGACACAGATACGCAGTATTTT
>TRBV6-1|few|TRBJ1-2|NA
CASSEFRGLANYGYTF
TGTGCCAGCAGTGAGTTCAGGGGTCTAGCTAACTATGGCTACACCTTC
>TRBV5-1|NA|TRBJ1-4|NA
CASGRGDEKLFF
TGCGCCAGCGGCCGGGGGGATGAAAAACTGTTTTTT
>TRBV5-5|NA|TRBJ1-4|NA
CASSLVQGNEKLFF
TGTGCCAGCAGCTTGGTACAGGGAAATGAAAAACTGTTTTTT
>TRBV3-1/TRBV3-2|NA|TRBJ2-3|TRBD2
CASSQGLRAGDTDTQYF
TGTGCCAGCAGCCAAGGTCTCCGAGCGGGAGACACAGATACGCAGTATTTT
>TRBV5-1|NA|TRBJ2-1|NA
CASSLGADEQFF
TGCGCCAGCAGCTTGGGAGCTGATGAGCAGTTCTTC
>TRBV7-9|NA|TRBJ1-1|NA
CASSPGGFDTEAFF
TGTGCCAGCAGCCCCGGGGGGTTCGACACTGAAGCTTTCTTT
>TRBV29-1|NA|TRBJ2-4|TRBD1
CSVQGFKNIQYF
TGCAGCGTACAGGGGTTCAAAAACATTCAGTACTTC
>TRBV9|NA|TRBJ1-1|TRBD1
CASSDADRPTRNTEAFF
TGTGCCAGCAGCGACGCGGACAGGCCTACTCGGAACACTGAAGCTTTCTTT
>TRBV28|NA|TRBJ1-5|TRBD1
CASNSGTGTQPQHF
TGTGCCAGCAACTCCGGGACAGGGACACAGCCCCAGCATTTT
>TRBV29-1|NA|TRBJ1-1|TRBD1
CSVGTGNTEAFF
TGCAGCGTTGGGACAGGCAACACTGAAGCTTTCTTT
>TRBV27|NA|TRBJ2-5|TRBD1
CASSLGTGGWKTQYF
TGTGCCAGCAGTTTAGGGACAGGGGGCTGGAAGACCCAGTACTTC
>TRBV7-2|NA|TRBJ2-5|NA
CASSPTRDVAGTQYF
TGTGCCAGCAGCCCGACTCGGGATGTAGCTGGGACCCAGTACTTC
>TRBV7-9|NA|TRBJ2-1|TRBD2
CASSISGRAGDEQFF
TGTGCCAGCAGCATTAGCGGGAGGGCCGGAGATGAGCAGTTCTTC
>TRBV19|NA|TRBJ1-1|TRBD1
CASSTGQVNTEAFF
TGTGCCAGTAGTACGGGACAGGTGAACACTGAAGCTTTCTTT
>TRBV6-1|NA|TRBJ1-3|NA
CASSESFGQSGNTIYF
TGTGCCAGCAGTGAGTCATTTGGACAATCCGGAAACACCATATATTTT
>TRBV19|NA|TRBJ2-6|NA
CASSIAYSGANVLTF
TGTGCCAGTAGTATAGCTTACTCTGGGGCCAACGTCCTGACTTTC
>TRBV6-1|NA|TRBJ2-7|NA
CASSEATGRDYEQYF
TGTGCCAGCAGTGAAGCTACAGGGAGAGACTACGAGCAGTACTTC
>TRBV5-1|NA|TRBJ1-2|TRBD1
CASSLAVGGVGGYTF
TGCGCCAGCAGCTTGGCCGTAGGGGGCGTCGGTGGCTACACCTTC
>TRBV7-9|NA|TRBJ2-1|NA
CASSPPAGLYNEQFF
TGTGCCAGCAGCCCGCCTGCTGGACTTTACAATGAGCAGTTCTTC
>TRBV18|NA|TRBJ1-3|NA
CASSPSISSSGNTIYF
TGTGCCAGCTCACCAAGTATCTCCAGTTCTGGAAACACCATATATTTT
>TRBV4-1|NA|TRBJ2-7|TRBD1
CASSLNRGSSYEQYF
TGCGCCAGCAGCCTAAACAGGGGAAGCTCCTACGAGCAGTACTTC
>TRBV7-8|NA|TRBJ2-7|NA
CASSYTGEVTLYEQYF
TGTGCCAGCAGCTATACAGGGGAGGTTACGCTGTACGAGCAGTACTTC